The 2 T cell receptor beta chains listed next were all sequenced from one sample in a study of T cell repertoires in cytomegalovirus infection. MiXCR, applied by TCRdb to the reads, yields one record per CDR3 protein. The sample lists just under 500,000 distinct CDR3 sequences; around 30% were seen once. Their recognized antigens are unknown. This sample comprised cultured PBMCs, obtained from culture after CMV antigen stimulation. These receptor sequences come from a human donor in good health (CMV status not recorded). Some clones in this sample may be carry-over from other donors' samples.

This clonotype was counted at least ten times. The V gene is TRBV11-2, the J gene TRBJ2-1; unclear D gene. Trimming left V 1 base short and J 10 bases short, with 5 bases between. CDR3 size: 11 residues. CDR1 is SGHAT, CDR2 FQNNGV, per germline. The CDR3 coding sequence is TGTGCCAGCAGCTTAGGCGGCGAGCAGTTCTTC. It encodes CASSLGGEQFF.

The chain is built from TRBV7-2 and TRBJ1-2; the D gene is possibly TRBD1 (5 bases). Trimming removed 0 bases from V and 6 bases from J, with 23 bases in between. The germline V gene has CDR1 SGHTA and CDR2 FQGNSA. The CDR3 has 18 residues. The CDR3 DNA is TGTGCCAGCAGCTTAGCGAAGCAGACAGATAGGTCCGGGGATGGCTACACCTTC. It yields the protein CASSLAKQTDRSGDGYTF.